The entry below describes one T cell receptor beta chain. Its antigen is still unknown. The sequenced target, TCR beta, came from blood CD8+ and CD4+ T cells. TEMRA cells were FACS-enriched, with CD8+ and CD4+ T cells isolated negatively. RNA, at about 0.5 to 1 ug, was reverse transcribed with random hexamers. Across 54 Vbeta and 13 Jbeta, immunoSEQ multiplex PCR amplified TCR beta CDR3. MiXCR, run by TCRdb on the immunoSEQ multiplex PCR reads, gives a single entry per CDR3 protein. This sample carries a few hundred thousand distinct CDR3 sequences, about 91% of them seen once, and the ten largest clones take more than 0.06%. The data derive from a study of CD8 T cells in Susac syndrome. The study's findings and limits: The authors acknowledged that the study's TCR sequencing and HLA analysis involved relatively few individuals.

The ends were cut back, 3 bases at V and 0 bases at J, with 12 bases in the middle. From germline, CDR1 is DFQATT and CDR2 SNEGSKA (reference sequence). There are 15 residues in the CDR3. Material: CD4+ T cells from PBMCs. The clonotype was recovered from a human donor with multiple sclerosis. The chain has TRBV20-1 and TRBJ2-1; tentatively, D is TRBD1 (5 bases). CDR3 nucleotides: TGCAGTGCTAGGATGGACATAAGCTCCTACAATGAGCAGTTCTTC. Translating it yields CSARMDISSYNEQFF.